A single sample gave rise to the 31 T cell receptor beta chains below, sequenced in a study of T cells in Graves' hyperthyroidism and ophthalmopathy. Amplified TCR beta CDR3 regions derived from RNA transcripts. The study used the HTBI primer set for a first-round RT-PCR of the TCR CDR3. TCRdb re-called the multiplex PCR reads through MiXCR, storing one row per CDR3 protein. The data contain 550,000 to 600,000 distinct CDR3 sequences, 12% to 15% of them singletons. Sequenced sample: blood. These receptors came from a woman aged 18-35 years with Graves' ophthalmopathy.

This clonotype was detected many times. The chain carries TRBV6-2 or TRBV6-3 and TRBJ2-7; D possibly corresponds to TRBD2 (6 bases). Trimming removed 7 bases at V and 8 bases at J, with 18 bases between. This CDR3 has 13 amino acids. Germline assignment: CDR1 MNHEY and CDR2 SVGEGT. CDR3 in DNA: TGTGCCAGCACCATTGGAGGGCTCGTTCAGCAGTACTTC. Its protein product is CASTIGGLVQQYF.

The CDR3 loop reads CASSQDLAGGYSGNEQFF. CDR3 DNA: TGTGCCAGCAGCCAAGATTTAGCGGGAGGCTACAGTGGGAATGAGCAGTTCTTC. This sequence joins TRBV3-1 and TRBJ2-1, with TRBD2 matching over 10 bases. This CDR3 spans 18 amino acids. The V segment lost 0 bases and the J segment 7 bases; nucleotides outside the gene matches: 12. Germline V gene sequence: CDR1 LGHDT, CDR2 YNNKEL (reference sequence).

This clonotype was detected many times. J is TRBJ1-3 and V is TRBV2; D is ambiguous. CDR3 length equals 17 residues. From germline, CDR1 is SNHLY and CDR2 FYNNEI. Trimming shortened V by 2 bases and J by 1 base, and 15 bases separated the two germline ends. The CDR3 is CASSERTAGSSGNTIYF. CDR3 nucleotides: TGTGCCAGCAGTGAAAGAACAGCTGGGAGTTCTGGAAACACCATATATTTT. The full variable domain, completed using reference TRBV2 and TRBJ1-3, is EPEVTQTPSHQVTQMGQEVILRCVPISNHLYFYWYRQILGQKVEFLVSFYNNEISEKSEIFDDQFSVERPDGSNFTLKIRSTKLEDSAMYFCASSERTAGSSGNTIYFGEGSWLTVV.

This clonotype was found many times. CDR3 in DNA: TGTGCCAGCAGCTTAGCCCGGGACAGGGGGCATGGCTACACCTTC. This codes for CASSLARDRGHGYTF. The V call is TRBV7-8, the J call TRBJ1-2, with 12 bases fitting TRBD1. Germline V CDR1 and CDR2: SGHVS, FQNEAQ. The CDR3 is 15 residues long. With 0 bases clipped from V and 6 bases from J, the junction kept 2 bases outside the gene matches. Variable domain in full (rest from reference TRBV7-8 and TRBJ1-2): GAGVSQSPRYKVAKRGQDVALRCDPISGHVSLFWYQQALGQGPEFLTYFQNEAQLDKSGLPSDRFFAERPEGSVSTLKIQRTQQEDSAVYLCASSLARDRGHGYTFGSGTRLTVV.

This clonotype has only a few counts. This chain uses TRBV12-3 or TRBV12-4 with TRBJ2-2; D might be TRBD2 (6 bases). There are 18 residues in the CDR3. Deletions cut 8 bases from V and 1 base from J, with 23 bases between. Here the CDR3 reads CASSPSWWRDENTGELFF. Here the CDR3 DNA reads TGTGCCAGCTCACCATCTTGGTGGCGGGATGAGAACACCGGGGAGCTGTTTTTT.

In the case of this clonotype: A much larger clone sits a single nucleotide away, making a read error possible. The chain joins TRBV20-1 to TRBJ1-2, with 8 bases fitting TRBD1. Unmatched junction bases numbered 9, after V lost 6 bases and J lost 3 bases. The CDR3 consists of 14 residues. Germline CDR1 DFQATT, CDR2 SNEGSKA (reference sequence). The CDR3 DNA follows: TGCAGTGCCCCGGACGAACAGGGGGACTATGGCTACACCTTC. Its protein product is CSAPDEQGDYGYTF.

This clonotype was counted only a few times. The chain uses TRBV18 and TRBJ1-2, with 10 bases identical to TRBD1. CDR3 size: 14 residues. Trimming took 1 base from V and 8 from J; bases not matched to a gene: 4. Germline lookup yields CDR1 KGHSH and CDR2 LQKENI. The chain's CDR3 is CASSPLRTGGGYTF. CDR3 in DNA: TGTGCCAGCTCACCACTCCGGACAGGGGGAGGCTACACCTTC.

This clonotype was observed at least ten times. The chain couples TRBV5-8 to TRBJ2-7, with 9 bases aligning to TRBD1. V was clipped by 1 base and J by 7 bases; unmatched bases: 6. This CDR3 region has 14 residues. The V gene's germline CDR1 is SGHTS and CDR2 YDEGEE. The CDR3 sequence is CASSLFNRGQEQYF. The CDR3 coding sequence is TGTGCCAGCAGCTTGTTTAACAGGGGGCAAGAGCAGTACTTC. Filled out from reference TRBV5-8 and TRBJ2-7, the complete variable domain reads EAGVTQSPTHLIKTRGQQATLRCSPISGHTSVYWYQQALGLGLQFLLWYDEGEERNRGNFPPRFSGRQFPNYSSELNVNALELEDSALYLCASSLFNRGQEQYFGPGTRLTVT.

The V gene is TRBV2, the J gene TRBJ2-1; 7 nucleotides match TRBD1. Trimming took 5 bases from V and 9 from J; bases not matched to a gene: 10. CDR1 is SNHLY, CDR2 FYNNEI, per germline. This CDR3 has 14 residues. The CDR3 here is CASSSDRAEGEQFF. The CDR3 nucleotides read TGTGCCAGCAGTTCTGACAGGGCCGAGGGTGAGCAGTTCTTC.

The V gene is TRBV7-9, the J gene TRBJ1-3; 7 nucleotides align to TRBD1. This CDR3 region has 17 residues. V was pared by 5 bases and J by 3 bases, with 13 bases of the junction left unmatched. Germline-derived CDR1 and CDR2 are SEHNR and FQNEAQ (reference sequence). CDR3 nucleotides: TGTGCCAGCAGCCCGATGATCCGCAGGGGGGTTGGAAACACCATATATTTT. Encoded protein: CASSPMIRRGVGNTIYF.

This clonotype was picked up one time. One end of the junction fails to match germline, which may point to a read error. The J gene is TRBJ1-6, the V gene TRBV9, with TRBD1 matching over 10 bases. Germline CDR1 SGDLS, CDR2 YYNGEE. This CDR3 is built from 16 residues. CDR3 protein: CASGVNPGQGNSPLHF. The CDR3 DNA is TGTGCCAGCGGCGTAAATCCGGGACAGGGGAATTCACCCCTCCACTTT.

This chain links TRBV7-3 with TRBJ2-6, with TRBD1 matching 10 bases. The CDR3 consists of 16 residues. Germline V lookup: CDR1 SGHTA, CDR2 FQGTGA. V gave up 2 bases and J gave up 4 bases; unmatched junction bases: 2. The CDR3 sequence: CASSLGTGVGANVLTF. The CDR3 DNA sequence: TGTGCCAGCAGCTTAGGGACAGGGGTCGGGGCCAACGTCCTGACTTTC.

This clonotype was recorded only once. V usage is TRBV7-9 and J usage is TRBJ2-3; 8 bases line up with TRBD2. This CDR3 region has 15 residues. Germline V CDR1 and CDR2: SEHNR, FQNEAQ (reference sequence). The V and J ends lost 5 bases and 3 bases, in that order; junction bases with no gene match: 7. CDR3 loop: CASSRSGSVTDTQYF. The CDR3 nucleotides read TGTGCCAGCAGCCGCAGCGGGAGTGTAACAGATACGCAGTATTTT.

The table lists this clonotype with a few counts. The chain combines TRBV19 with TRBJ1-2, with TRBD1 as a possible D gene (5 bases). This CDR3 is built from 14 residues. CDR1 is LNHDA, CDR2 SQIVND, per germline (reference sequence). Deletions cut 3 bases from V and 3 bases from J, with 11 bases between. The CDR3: CASSMRGGHYGYTF. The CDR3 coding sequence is TGTGCCAGTAGTATGCGGGGGGGTCACTATGGCTACACCTTC.

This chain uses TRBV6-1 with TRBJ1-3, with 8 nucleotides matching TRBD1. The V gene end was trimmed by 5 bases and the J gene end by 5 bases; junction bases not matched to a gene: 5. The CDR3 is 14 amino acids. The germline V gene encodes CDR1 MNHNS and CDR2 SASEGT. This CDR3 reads CASSPRQGRNTIYF. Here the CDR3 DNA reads TGTGCCAGCAGTCCTCGACAGGGGAGAAACACCATATATTTT.

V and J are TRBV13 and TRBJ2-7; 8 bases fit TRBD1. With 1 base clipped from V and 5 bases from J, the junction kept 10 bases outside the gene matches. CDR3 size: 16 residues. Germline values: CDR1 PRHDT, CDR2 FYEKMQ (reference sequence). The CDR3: CASSLVRVSGGDEQYF. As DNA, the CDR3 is TGTGCCAGCAGCTTAGTAAGGGTATCAGGGGGCGACGAGCAGTACTTC. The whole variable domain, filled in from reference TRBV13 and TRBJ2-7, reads AAGVIQSPRHLIKEKRETATLKCYPIPRHDTVYWYQQGPGQDPQFLISFYEKMQSDKGSIPDRFSAQQFSDYHSELNMSSLELGDSALYFCASSLVRVSGGDEQYFGPGTRLTVT.

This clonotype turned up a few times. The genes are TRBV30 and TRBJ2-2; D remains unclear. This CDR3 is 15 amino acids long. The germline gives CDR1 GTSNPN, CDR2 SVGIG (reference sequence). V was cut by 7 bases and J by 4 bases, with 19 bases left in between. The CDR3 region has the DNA TGTGCCTCTTTACGAAGTGGCGTGAGCACCGGGGAGCTGTTTTTT. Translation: CASLRSGVSTGELFF.

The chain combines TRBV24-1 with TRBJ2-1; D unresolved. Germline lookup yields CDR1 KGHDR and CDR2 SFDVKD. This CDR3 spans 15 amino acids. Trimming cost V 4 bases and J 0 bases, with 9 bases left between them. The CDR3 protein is CATSDRYYSYNEQFF. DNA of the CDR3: TGTGCCACCAGTGACCGTTATTACTCCTACAATGAGCAGTTCTTC.

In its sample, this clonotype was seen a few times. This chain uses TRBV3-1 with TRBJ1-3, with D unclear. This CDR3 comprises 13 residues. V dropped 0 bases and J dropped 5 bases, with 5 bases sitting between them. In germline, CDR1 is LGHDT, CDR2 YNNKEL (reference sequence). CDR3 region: CASSQEERNTIYF. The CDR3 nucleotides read TGTGCCAGCAGCCAAGAAGAGCGAAACACCATATATTTT. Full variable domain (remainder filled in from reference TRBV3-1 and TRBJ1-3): DTAVSQTPKYLVTQMGNDKSIKCEQNLGHDTMYWYKQDSKKFLKIMFSYNNKELIINETVPNRFSPKSPDKAHLNLHINSLELGDSAVYFCASSQEERNTIYFGEGSWLTVV.

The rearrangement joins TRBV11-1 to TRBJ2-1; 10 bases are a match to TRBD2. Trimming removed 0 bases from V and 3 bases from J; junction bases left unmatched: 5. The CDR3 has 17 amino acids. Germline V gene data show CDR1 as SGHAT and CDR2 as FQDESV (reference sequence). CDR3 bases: TGTGCCAGCAGCTTAGCCCCTCTAGCGGGGGACTACAATGAGCAGTTCTTC. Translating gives CASSLAPLAGDYNEQFF.

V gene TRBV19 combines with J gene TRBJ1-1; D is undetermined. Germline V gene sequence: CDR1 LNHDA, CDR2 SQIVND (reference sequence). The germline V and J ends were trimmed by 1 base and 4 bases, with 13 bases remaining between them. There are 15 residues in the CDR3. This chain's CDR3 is CASSIVAGLGTEAFF. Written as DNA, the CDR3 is TGTGCCAGTAGTATAGTAGCGGGTCTGGGCACTGAAGCTTTCTTT.

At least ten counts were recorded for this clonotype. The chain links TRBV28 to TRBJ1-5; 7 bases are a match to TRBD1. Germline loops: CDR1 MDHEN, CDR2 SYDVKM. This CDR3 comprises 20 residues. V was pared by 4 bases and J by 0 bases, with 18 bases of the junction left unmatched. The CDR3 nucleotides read TGTGCCAGCAGTTCGACAGGGTCCTTAGGAGCTCACTATAGCAATCAGCCCCAGCATTTT. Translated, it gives CASSSTGSLGAHYSNQPQHF. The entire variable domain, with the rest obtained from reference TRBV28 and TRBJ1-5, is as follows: DVKVTQSSRYLVKRTGEKVFLECVQDMDHENMFWYRQDPGLGLRLIYFSYDVKMKEKGDIPEGYSVSREKKERFSLILESASTNQTSMYLCASSSTGSLGAHYSNQPQHFGDGTRLSIL.

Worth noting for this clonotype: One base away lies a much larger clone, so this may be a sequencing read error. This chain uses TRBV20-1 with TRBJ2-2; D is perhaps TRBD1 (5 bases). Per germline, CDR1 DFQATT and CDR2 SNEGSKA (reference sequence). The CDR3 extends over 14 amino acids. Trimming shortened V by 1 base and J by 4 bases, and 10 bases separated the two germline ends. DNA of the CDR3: TGCAGTGCTAGAGGGGGCCTAGGCACCGGGGAGCTGTTTTTT. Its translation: CSARGGLGTGELFF.

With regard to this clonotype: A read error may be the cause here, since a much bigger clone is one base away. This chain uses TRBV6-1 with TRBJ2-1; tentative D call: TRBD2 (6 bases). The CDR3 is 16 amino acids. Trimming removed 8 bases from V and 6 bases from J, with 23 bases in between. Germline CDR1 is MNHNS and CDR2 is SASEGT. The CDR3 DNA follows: TGTGCCAGCCGTCGATCAGGACTAACGCTGCGCAATGAGCAGTTCTTC. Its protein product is CASRRSGLTLRNEQFF.

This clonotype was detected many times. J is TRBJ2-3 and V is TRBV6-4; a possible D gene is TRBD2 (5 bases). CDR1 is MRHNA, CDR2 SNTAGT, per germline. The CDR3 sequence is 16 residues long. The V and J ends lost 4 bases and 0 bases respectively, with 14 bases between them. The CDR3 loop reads CASSASIGDSTDTQYF. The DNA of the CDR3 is TGTGCCAGCAGTGCGTCCATCGGGGATAGCACAGATACGCAGTATTTT.

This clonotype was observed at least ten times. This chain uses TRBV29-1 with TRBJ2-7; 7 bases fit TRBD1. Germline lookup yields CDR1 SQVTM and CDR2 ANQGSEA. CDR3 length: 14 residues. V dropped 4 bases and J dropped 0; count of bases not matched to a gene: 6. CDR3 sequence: CSVVTGATSYEQYF. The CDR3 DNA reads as TGCAGCGTTGTTACAGGGGCAACCTCCTACGAGCAGTACTTC.

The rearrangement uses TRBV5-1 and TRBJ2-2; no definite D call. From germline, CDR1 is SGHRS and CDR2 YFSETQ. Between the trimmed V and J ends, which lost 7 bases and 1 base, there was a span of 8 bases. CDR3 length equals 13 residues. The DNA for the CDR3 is TGCGCCAGCCCGAAGGGGAACACCGGGGAGCTGTTTTTT. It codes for CASPKGNTGELFF.

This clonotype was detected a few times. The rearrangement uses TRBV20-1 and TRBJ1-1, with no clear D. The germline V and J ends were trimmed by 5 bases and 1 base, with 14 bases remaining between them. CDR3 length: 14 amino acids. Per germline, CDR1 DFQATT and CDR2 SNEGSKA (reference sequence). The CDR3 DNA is TGCAGTGCTCAGAGGAATTCGGGGAACACTGAAGCTTTCTTT. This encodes CSAQRNSGNTEAFF.

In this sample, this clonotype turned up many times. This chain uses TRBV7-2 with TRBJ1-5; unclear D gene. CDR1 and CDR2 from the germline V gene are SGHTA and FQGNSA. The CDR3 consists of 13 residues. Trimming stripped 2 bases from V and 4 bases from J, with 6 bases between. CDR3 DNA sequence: TGTGCCAGCAGCTTATTCAGGAATCAGCCCCAGCATTTT. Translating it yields CASSLFRNQPQHF.

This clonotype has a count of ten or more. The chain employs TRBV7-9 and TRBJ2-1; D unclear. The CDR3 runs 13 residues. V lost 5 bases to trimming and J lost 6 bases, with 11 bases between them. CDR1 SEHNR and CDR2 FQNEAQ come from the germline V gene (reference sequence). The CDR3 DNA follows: TGTGCCAGCAGCCCCCTCACGGGCAATGAGCAGTTCTTC. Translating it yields CASSPLTGNEQFF.

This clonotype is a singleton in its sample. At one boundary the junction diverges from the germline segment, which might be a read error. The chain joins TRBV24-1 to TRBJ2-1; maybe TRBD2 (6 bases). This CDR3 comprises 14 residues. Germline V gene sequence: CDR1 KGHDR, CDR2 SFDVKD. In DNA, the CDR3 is TGTGCCACCAGTGAATCGGGACTCTACAATGAGCAGCTCTTC. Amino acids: CATSESGLYNEQLF.